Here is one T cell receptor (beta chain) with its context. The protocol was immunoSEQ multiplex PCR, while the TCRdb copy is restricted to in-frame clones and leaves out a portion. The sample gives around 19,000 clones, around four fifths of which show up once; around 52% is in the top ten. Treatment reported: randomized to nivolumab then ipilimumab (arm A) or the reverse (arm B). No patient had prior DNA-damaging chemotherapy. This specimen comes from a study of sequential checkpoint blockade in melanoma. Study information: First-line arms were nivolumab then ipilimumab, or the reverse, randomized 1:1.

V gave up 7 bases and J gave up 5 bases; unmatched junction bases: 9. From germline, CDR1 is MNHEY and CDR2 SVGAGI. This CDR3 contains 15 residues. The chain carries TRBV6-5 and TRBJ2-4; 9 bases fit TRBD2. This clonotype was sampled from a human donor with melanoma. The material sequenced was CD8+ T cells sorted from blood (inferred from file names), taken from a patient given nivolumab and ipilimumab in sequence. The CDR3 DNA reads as TGTGCCAGCAAATCGGGACTAGCAGGCCAAAACATTCAGTACTTC. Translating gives CASKSGLAGQNIQYF.